Below, 22 T cell receptor beta chains from the same sample are listed, as sequenced in a study of blood T cell repertoires in COVID-19. Data came from immunoSEQ multiplex PCR; TCRdb stores just in-frame clones and leaves some out. The table has some 330,000 clones, under 90% seen once. What was sequenced was PBMCs or T cells enriched from blood (not recorded which). The receptors were sampled from a man aged 25-45 years who had recovered from COVID-19.

The chain recombines TRBV2 with TRBJ2-1; 13 bases fit TRBD2. Germline CDR1 reads SNHLY; CDR2 reads FYNNEI. This CDR3 spans 16 amino acids. V dropped 5 bases and J dropped 0; count of bases not matched to a gene: 1. The CDR3 nucleotides are TGTGCCAGCAGTTGGACTAGCGGGAGCTCCTACAATGAGCAGTTCTTC. As protein: CASSWTSGSSYNEQFF.

This chain uses TRBV7-8 with TRBJ1-4; the match to TRBD1 covers 9 bases. The CDR3 runs to 17 residues. Germline-derived CDR1 and CDR2 are SGHVS and FQNEAQ. V was clipped by 3 bases and J by 0 bases; unmatched bases: 5. CDR3 loop: CASSFGTGIATNEKLFF. The CDR3, as DNA: TGTGCCAGCAGCTTTGGGACAGGGATAGCAACTAATGAAAAACTGTTTTTT. Complete variable domain (other parts from reference TRBV7-8 and TRBJ1-4): GAGVSQSPRYKVAKRGQDVALRCDPISGHVSLFWYQQALGQGPEFLTYFQNEAQLDKSGLPSDRFFAERPEGSVSTLKIQRTQQEDSAVYLCASSFGTGIATNEKLFFGSGTQLSVL.

V is TRBV30 and J is TRBJ2-3; a weak D match, TRBD2 (6 bases). Germline loops: CDR1 GTSNPN, CDR2 SVGIG (reference sequence). The CDR3 covers 14 residues. Deletions cut 0 bases from V and 2 bases from J, with 9 bases between. For the CDR3, the DNA is TGTGCCTGGAGTGTGGGGGGACCCACAGATACGCAGTATTTT. Translation gives CAWSVGGPTDTQYF.

The genes are TRBV2 and TRBJ1-5; D might be TRBD1 (5 bases). The CDR3 extends over 16 amino acids. CDR1 is SNHLY, CDR2 FYNNEI, per germline. Trimming removed 5 bases at V and 0 bases at J, with 14 bases between. The CDR3 sequence: CASSLQGDYSNQPQHF. The DNA for the CDR3 is TGTGCCAGCAGTCTACAAGGGGACTATAGCAATCAGCCCCAGCATTTT.

CDR3 residues: CASSQADRGRDGYTF. In DNA form, the CDR3 reads TGTGCCAGCAGCCAGGCGGACAGGGGACGAGATGGCTACACCTTC. The rearrangement links TRBV3-1 (or the pseudogene TRBV3-2) to TRBJ1-2; 9 bases are a match to TRBD1. The CDR3 is 15 residues long. J was trimmed by 6 bases and V by 3 bases; bases with no gene match: 8. Per the germline V gene, CDR1 is LGHDT and CDR2 is YNNKEL (reference sequence).

This chain joins TRBV5-1 and TRBJ1-2, with D perhaps matching TRBD1 (6 bases). The CDR3 runs 13 residues. V shed 7 bases and J shed 4 bases, with 14 bases lying between them. The V gene's germline CDR1 is SGHRS and CDR2 YFSETQ. The CDR3 sequence: CASEGERGYGYTF. The CDR3 coding sequence is TGCGCCAGCGAGGGGGAAAGGGGCTATGGCTACACCTTC.

The chain employs TRBV4-1 and TRBJ2-2; 8 nucleotides align to TRBD2. Looked up from germline, CDR1 is MGHRA and CDR2 is YSYEKL. The CDR3 is 15 amino acids. Trimming cost V 10 bases and J 4 bases; bases outside gene matches: 11. The CDR3 coding sequence is TGCGCCACAGGTCAGCGGGAGTCGATCACCGGGGAGCTGTTTTTT. This codes for CATGQRESITGELFF.

This clone was counted only a few times. This chain connects TRBV30 to TRBJ1-5, with 8 nucleotides matching TRBD1. This CDR3 comprises 18 residues. With 2 bases clipped from V and 6 bases from J, the junction kept 18 bases outside the gene matches. In germline, CDR1 is GTSNPN, CDR2 SVGIG (reference sequence). Written as DNA, the CDR3 is TGTGCCTGGAGTCAATCGGGACAGGCCGTATCCTGGGGTCAGCCCCAGCATTTT. The encoded protein is CAWSQSGQAVSWGQPQHF. Together with reference TRBV30 and TRBJ1-5, the CDR3 gives the full variable domain: SQTIHQWPATLVQPVGSPLSLECTVEGTSNPNLYWYRQAAGRGLQLLFYSVGIGQISSEVPQNLSASRPQDRQFILSSKKLLLSDSGFYLCAWSQSGQAVSWGQPQHFGDGTRLSIL.

This sequence joins TRBV10-1 and TRBJ1-6, with a weak D call TRBD1 (5 bases). Per the germline V gene, CDR1 is WNHNN and CDR2 is SYGVQD (reference sequence). Trimming removed 8 bases at V and 5 bases at J, with 10 bases between. This CDR3 is built from 13 residues. Here the CDR3 reads CASQGVNNSPLHF. CDR3 DNA sequence: TGCGCCAGCCAAGGGGTAAATAATTCACCCCTCCACTTT.

This clone was seen a single time. This sequence joins TRBV6-5 and TRBJ1-2; 9 nucleotides agree with TRBD1. The CDR3 loop spans 14 amino acids. The germline CDR1 and CDR2 sequences are MNHEY and SVGAGI. Unmatched junction bases numbered 3, after V lost 2 bases and J lost 5 bases. This CDR3 reads CASSYRDRDYGYTF. For the CDR3, the DNA is TGTGCCAGCAGTTACAGGGACAGGGATTATGGCTACACCTTC.

This clone was found a few times. The chain uses TRBV6-1 and TRBJ1-6, with TRBD1 matching over 8 bases. This CDR3 region has 16 residues. After removal of 0 bases from V and 9 bases from J, the junction contained 7 bases not matched to a gene. The germline gives CDR1 MNHNS, CDR2 SASEGT. CDR3 amino acids: CASSEAGQARASPLHF. DNA for the CDR3: TGTGCCAGCAGTGAAGCGGGACAGGCTCGAGCTTCACCCCTCCACTTT.

The genes are TRBV3-1 (or the pseudogene TRBV3-2) and TRBJ1-6, with no clear D. Germline V CDR1 and CDR2: LGHDT, YNNKEL (reference sequence). Trimming took off 0 bases at V and 6 bases at J, with 6 bases between the two ends. This CDR3 region has 14 residues. CDR3 sequence reads: CASSQEAPNSPLHF. In DNA, the CDR3 is TGTGCCAGCAGCCAAGAGGCCCCTAATTCACCCCTCCACTTT.

The rearrangement uses TRBV10-1 and TRBJ2-3, with 7 bases matching TRBD1. Germline V gene sequence: CDR1 WNHNN, CDR2 SYGVQD (reference sequence). The length of the CDR3 is 17 residues. With 0 bases clipped from V and 0 bases from J, the junction kept 6 bases outside the gene matches. For the CDR3, the DNA is TGCGCCAGCAGTGAGTCTGCCAGGACAGGCAGCACAGATACGCAGTATTTT. Protein product: CASSESARTGSTDTQYF.

This chain joins TRBV11-2 and TRBJ2-5; 11 nucleotides align to TRBD2. Germline values: CDR1 SGHAT, CDR2 FQNNGV. The CDR3 extends over 14 amino acids. After removal of 5 bases from V and 4 bases from J, the junction contained 3 bases not matched to a gene. The DNA for the CDR3 is TGTGCCAGCAGCAGGCTAGCGGGAGGAGAGACCCAGTACTTC. It encodes CASSRLAGGETQYF.

The chain joins TRBV15 to TRBJ1-4; D not certain. Germline V gene sequence: CDR1 LNHNV, CDR2 YYDKDF (reference sequence). This CDR3 has 17 amino acids. Trimming cost V 0 bases and J 0 bases, with 11 bases left between them. CDR3 loop: CATSRDTPRSTNEKLFF. The CDR3, as DNA: TGTGCCACCAGCAGAGATACTCCGCGATCAACTAATGAAAAACTGTTTTTT. The full variable domain, completed using reference TRBV15 and TRBJ1-4, is DAMVIQNPRYQVTQFGKPVTLSCSQTLNHNVMYWYQQKSSQAPKLLFHYYDKDFNNEADTPDNFQSRRPNTSFCFLDIRSPGLGDTAMYLCATSRDTPRSTNEKLFFGSGTQLSVL.

The gene calls are TRBV6-1 and TRBJ1-1; TRBD1 is a possible D gene (5 bases). The CDR3 runs 15 residues. The germline CDR1 and CDR2 sequences are MNHNS and SASEGT. Trimming removed 2 bases at V and 2 bases at J, with 12 bases between. CDR3 residues: CASSEPGQPNTEAFF. CDR3 DNA sequence: TGTGCCAGCAGTGAACCCGGACAACCAAACACTGAAGCTTTCTTT.

The chain employs TRBV27 and TRBJ2-1; TRBD2 matches 9 bases. V gave up 3 bases and J gave up 1 base; unmatched junction bases: 4. The CDR3 has 16 residues. The V gene's germline CDR1 is MNHEY and CDR2 SMNVEV (reference sequence). CDR3 sequence: CASSFGLARSYNEQFF. The DNA for the CDR3 is TGTGCCAGCAGTTTTGGACTAGCGAGATCCTACAATGAGCAGTTCTTC.

The V gene is TRBV28, the J gene TRBJ1-2, with 7 bases aligning to TRBD1. From germline, CDR1 is MDHEN and CDR2 SYDVKM. The CDR3 contains 15 residues. The ends lost 7 bases at V and 0 bases at J; junction bases unmatched: 8. Here the CDR3 DNA reads TGTGCCAGCAATCTCAGGGGGGCTGCTAACTATGGCTACACCTTC. Protein sequence: CASNLRGAANYGYTF.

This chain connects TRBV6-5 to TRBJ1-2; 8 positions agree with TRBD1. This CDR3 contains 15 residues. Germline lookup yields CDR1 MNHEY and CDR2 SVGAGI. J gave up 2 bases and V 6 bases, and 8 bases lay outside the gene matches. The CDR3 is CASRQDRGWNYGYTF. In DNA, the CDR3 is TGTGCCAGCAGACAAGACAGGGGCTGGAACTATGGCTACACCTTC.

This clone appeared a few times. Relative to the germline gene, one junction end is altered; a read error may explain this. The sample contains more than one DNA sequence encoding this CDR3. The CDR3: CASSLGLAGYNEQFF. CDR3 nucleotides: TGTGCTAGCAGCCTCGGACTAGCGGGTTACAATGAGCAGTTCTTC. This chain links TRBV7-7 with TRBJ2-1, with 11 bases lining up with TRBD2. Per germline, CDR1 SSHAT and CDR2 FNYEAQ (reference sequence). The CDR3 extends over 15 amino acids.

The CDR3 region has the DNA TGTGCCAGCAACAGTCACCATCAGCCCCAGCATTTT. The encoded protein is CASNSHHQPQHF. The rearrangement joins TRBV28 to TRBJ1-5; D not resolved. Between the trimmed V and J ends, which lost 7 bases and 5 bases, there was a span of 9 bases. The CDR3 has 12 amino acids. CDR1 is MDHEN, CDR2 SYDVKM, per germline.

This sequence joins TRBV20-1 and TRBJ1-3; 7 positions agree with TRBD1. CDR3 length: 15 amino acids. The trim removed 3 bases at V and 0 bases at J, leaving 5 bases unmatched. Germline V gene lookup returns CDR1 DFQATT and CDR2 SNEGSKA (reference sequence). CDR3 in DNA: TGCAGTGCTAGTGCGGGACAGATCTCTGGAAACACCATATATTTT. Amino acids: CSASAGQISGNTIYF.